This T cell receptor (beta chain) is from a study of PD-L1 blockade in urothelial cancer. Study at large: In 2014, patients got going on atezolizumab, taking 1,200 mg intravenously every 3 weeks.

Assay used: immunoSEQ multiplex PCR; TCRdb lists only in-frame clones, some missing. The sample contains 90,000 or so clones, 90% of which appear only once. The time point: pretreatment peripheral blood. The CDR3 totals 15 residues. Germline CDR1 and CDR2: SGHKS and YYEKEE (reference sequence). V gave up 4 bases and J gave up 8 bases; unmatched junction bases: 10. The material was PBMCs, obtained around atezolizumab (anti-PD-L1) treatment. The TCR originated in a man aged 60-69 years with urothelial cancer. V gene TRBV5-5 combines with J gene TRBJ1-3; 9 nucleotides agree with TRBD1. The CDR3 here is CASSGPGQGSYTIYF. The CDR3 DNA reads TGTGCCAGCAGCGGACCGGGACAGGGCTCATACACCATATATTTT.